This T cell receptor (beta chain) was sequenced in a study of cytomegalovirus exposure and HLA in healthy donors. Study findings and constraints: Specificity of a few CMV-associated chains for CMV antigens was verified in vitro. Some V segments, TRBV6-2 and TRBV6-3 among them, were indistinguishable and were therefore excluded.

V was trimmed by 3 bases and J by 0 bases, leaving 12 bases between them. Germline V gene data show CDR1 as SGHNT and CDR2 as YYREEE (reference sequence). The CDR3 contains 15 residues. With regard to this clone: Its specificity is unknown.

PCR amplification relied on 60 Vbeta primers (plus 13 Jbeta primers). Clones were sequenced by immunoSEQ multiplex PCR, and TCRdb holds only the in-frame ones, with some missing. The data hold about 190,000 clones, with 84% observed a single time. Sample: PBMCs. This TCR was recovered from a woman in her fifties or sixties in good health and CMV-seropositive. The chain uses TRBV5-4 and TRBJ1-1; perhaps TRBD1 as D (6 bases). CDR3 loop: CASSSRTVVNTEAFF. The CDR3 coding sequence is TGTGCCAGCAGCTCACGGACAGTCGTGAACACTGAAGCTTTCTTT.